This TCR beta chain was recorded in a study of T cell responses to AZD1222 COVID-19 vaccine. Study outcomes and limitations: The peak T cell response came first, and repertoires were sampled only after it. Spike-specific TCR breadth and depth rose after two AZD1222 doses. Targets within unmutated variant regions were reportedly found for nearly half of spike-specific TCRs.

CDR3 size: 14 residues. Trimming cost V 8 bases and J 6 bases; bases outside gene matches: 8. Germline V gene lookup returns CDR1 MNHEY and CDR2 SVGAGI. On this clone itself: What it binds is unknown.

The data were produced by immunoSEQ multiplex PCR, yet TCRdb's version contains in-frame clones alone and is incomplete. The data show 90,000 to 95,000 clones, 70% to 90% seen once. V usage is TRBV6-5 and J usage is TRBJ2-1; 9 nucleotides agree with TRBD1. The sample in question was peripheral blood, obtained on day 0 of AZD1222 vaccination. This receptor was identified in an adult in good health. DNA of the CDR3: TGTGCCAGCTGGACAGGGGCTAACTTCAATGAGCAGTTCTTC. Protein product: CASWTGANFNEQFF.